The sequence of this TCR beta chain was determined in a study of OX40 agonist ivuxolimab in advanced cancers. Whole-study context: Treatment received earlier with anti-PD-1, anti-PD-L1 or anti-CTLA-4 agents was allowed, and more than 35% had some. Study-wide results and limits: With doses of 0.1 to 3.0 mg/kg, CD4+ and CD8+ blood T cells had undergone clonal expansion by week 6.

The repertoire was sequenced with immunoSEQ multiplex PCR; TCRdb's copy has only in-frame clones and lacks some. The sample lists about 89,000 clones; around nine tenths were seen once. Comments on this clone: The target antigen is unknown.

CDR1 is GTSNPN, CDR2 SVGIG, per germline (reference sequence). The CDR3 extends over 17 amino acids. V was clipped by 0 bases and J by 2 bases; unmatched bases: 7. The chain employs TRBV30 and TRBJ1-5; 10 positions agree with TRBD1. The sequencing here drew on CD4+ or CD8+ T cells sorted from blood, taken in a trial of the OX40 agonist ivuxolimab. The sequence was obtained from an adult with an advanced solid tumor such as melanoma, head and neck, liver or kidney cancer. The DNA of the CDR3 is TGTGCCTGGAGTGTACCGACAGGGGGCCACCGCAATCAGCCCCAGCATTTT. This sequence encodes CAWSVPTGGHRNQPQHF. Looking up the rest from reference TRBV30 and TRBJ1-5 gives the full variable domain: SQTIHQWPATLVQPVGSPLSLECTVEGTSNPNLYWYRQAAGRGLQLLFYSVGIGQISSEVPQNLSASRPQDRQFILSSKKLLLSDSGFYLCAWSVPTGGHRNQPQHFGDGTRLSIL.